This T cell receptor (beta chain) was sequenced during a study of control samples from healthy donors and cancer patients. Looked up from germline, CDR1 is SGHKS and CDR2 is YYEKEE (reference sequence). V was pared by 0 bases and J by 4 bases, with 2 bases between. This CDR3 is 12 amino acids long. Repertoires were generated with immunoSEQ multiplex PCR, while TCRdb's copy carries only in-frame clones and drops some. This table has around 150,000 clones, around nine tenths appearing once. This clonotype was sampled from a man between 25 and 39 years old in good health. The rearrangement links TRBV5-5 to TRBJ1-5; D unresolved. Source material: blood. The CDR3 here is CASSLGNQPQHF. The CDR3 DNA reads as TGTGCCAGCAGCTTGGGGAATCAGCCCCAGCATTTT.